This T cell receptor (beta chain) was identified during a study of low-dose radiotherapy and immunotherapy resistance in tumors. Both TCRalpha and TCRbeta chains were reverse transcribed with V-gene-specific primers. With a constant-region primer and a V-primer adapter, TCRs were subjected to approximately 18 PCR cycles of amplification. MiXCR, run by TCRdb on the reads, gives a single entry per CDR3 protein. The table records some 57,000 distinct CDR3 sequences, about 23% of them present only once. Indicated time point: before trial treatment. This clonotype was picked up many times. Here the sequenced sample was PBMCs, taken before treatment. This clonotype was sampled from a male donor with prostate cancer.

CDR3 in DNA: TGCAGTGCCTGGACCCGCAGTGAGCAGTTCTTC. It codes for CSAWTRSEQFF. V gene TRBV20-1 combines with J gene TRBJ2-1, with no clear D. In germline, CDR1 is DFQATT, CDR2 SNEGSKA (reference sequence). Trimming took off 6 bases at V and 9 bases at J, with 12 bases between the two ends. CDR3 length equals 11 residues.